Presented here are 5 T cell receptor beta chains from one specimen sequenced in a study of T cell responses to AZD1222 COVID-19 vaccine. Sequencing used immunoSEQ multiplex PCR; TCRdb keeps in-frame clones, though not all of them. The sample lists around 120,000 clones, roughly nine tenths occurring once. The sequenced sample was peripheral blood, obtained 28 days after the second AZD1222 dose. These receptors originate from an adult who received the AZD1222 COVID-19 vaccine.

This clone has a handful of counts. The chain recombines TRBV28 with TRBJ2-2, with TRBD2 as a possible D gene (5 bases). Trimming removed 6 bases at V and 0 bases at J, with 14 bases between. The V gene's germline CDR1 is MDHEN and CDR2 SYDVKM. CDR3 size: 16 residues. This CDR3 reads CASRPSGPTNTGELFF. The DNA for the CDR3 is TGTGCCAGCAGGCCAAGCGGACCGACGAACACCGGGGAGCTGTTTTTT.

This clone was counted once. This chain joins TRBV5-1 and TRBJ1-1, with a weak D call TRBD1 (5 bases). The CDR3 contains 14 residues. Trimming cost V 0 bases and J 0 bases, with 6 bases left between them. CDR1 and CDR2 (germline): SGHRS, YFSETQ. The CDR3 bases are TGCGCCAGCAGCTTGGGGGGGATGAACACTGAAGCTTTCTTT. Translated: CASSLGGMNTEAFF. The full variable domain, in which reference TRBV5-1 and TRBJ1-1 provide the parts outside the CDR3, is KAGVTQTPRYLIKTRGQQVTLSCSPISGHRSVSWYQQTPGQGLQFLFEYFSETQRNKGNFPGRFSGRQFSNSRSEMNVSTLELGDSALYLCASSLGGMNTEAFFGQGTRLTVV.

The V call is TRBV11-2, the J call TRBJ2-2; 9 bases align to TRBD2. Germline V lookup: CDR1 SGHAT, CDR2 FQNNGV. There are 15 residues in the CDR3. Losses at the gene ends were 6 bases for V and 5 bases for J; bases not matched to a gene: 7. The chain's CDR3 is CASRRGGLLTGELFF. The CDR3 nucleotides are TGTGCCAGCAGGCGGGGGGGCCTTTTGACCGGGGAGCTGTTTTTT.

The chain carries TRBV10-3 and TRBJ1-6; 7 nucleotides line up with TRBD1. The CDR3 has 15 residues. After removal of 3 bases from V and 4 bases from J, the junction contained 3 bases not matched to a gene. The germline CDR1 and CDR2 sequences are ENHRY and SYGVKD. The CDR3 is CAISEGTAYNSPLHF. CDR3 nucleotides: TGTGCCATCAGTGAAGGGACAGCATATAATTCACCCCTCCACTTT.

The CDR3 DNA reads as TGTGCCAGCAGCCCGATGGCCGGGGAGCTGTTTTTT. Translating it yields CASSPMAGELFF. The V and J genes are TRBV5-6 and TRBJ2-2; D is unclear. The CDR3 totals 12 residues. Trimming took off 4 bases at V and 6 bases at J, with 7 bases between the two ends. Germline values: CDR1 SGHDT, CDR2 YYEEEE.